The 10 T cell receptor beta chains in this list originate from one sample, sequenced in a study of T cell responses to AZD1222 COVID-19 vaccine. The repertoire was sequenced with immunoSEQ multiplex PCR; TCRdb's copy has only in-frame clones and lacks some. The table includes about 94,000 clones, around 87% detected once. Here the sequenced sample was peripheral blood, taken on day 0 of AZD1222 vaccination. The receptors come from an adult in good health.

This clone appeared a few times. This chain links TRBV7-9 with TRBJ1-1; 7 bases map to TRBD1. CDR1 is SEHNR and CDR2 is FQNEAQ in the germline V gene (reference sequence). The CDR3 spans 12 residues. With V trimmed by 5 bases and J by 5 bases, 2 bases remained unmatched. The CDR3 sequence: CASSDRVTEAFF. CDR3 in DNA: TGTGCCAGCAGCGACAGGGTAACTGAAGCTTTCTTT.

Comment on this clone: The same CDR3 is also encoded by other DNA sequences in this sample. J is TRBJ2-7 and V is TRBV7-2; the D gene is possibly TRBD2 (6 bases). Germline V gene lookup returns CDR1 SGHTA and CDR2 FQGNSA. This CDR3 contains 13 residues. With 1 base removed from V and 3 bases from J, the gap between germline ends came to 7 bases. The CDR3 DNA reads as TGTGCCAGCAGCTTAGGAGCGGGCTACGAGCAGTACTTC. Protein sequence: CASSLGAGYEQYF.

V gene TRBV6-5 combines with J gene TRBJ2-7, with TRBD1 identical over 7 bases. With 0 bases clipped from V and 2 bases from J, the junction kept 7 bases outside the gene matches. The CDR3 length is 16 residues. Germline CDR1 and CDR2: MNHEY and SVGAGI. This CDR3 reads CASSYSTGQRTYEQYF. For the CDR3, the DNA is TGTGCCAGCAGTTACTCGACGGGACAGAGAACCTACGAGCAGTACTTC.

This clone was seen more than once but under ten times. The chain uses TRBV11-2 and TRBJ1-1, with TRBD1 matching over 10 bases. CDR1 is SGHAT and CDR2 is FQNNGV in the germline V gene. The CDR3 runs to 14 residues. J gave up 8 bases and V 6 bases, and 9 bases lay outside the gene matches. CDR3 sequence reads: CASSQLDRGVEAFF. In DNA, the CDR3 is TGTGCCAGCAGTCAACTGGACAGGGGGGTGGAAGCTTTCTTT. Drawing the rest from reference TRBV11-2 and TRBJ1-1, the complete variable domain is EAGVAQSPRYKIIEKRQSVAFWCNPISGHATLYWYQQILGQGPKLLIQFQNNGVVDDSQLPKDRFSAERLKGVDSTLKIQPAKLEDSAVYLCASSQLDRGVEAFFGQGTRLTVV.

The V gene is TRBV27, the J gene TRBJ1-2, with 9 bases lining up with TRBD1. With 5 bases clipped from V and 7 bases from J, the junction kept 11 bases outside the gene matches. The CDR3 has 15 amino acids. CDR1 is MNHEY, CDR2 SMNVEV, per germline (reference sequence). The CDR3 DNA follows: TGTGCCAGCAGTACCACCTCGACAGGGGGGCGTGGCTACACCTTC. It yields the protein CASSTTSTGGRGYTF.

The chain has TRBV9 and TRBJ1-6; tentative D call: TRBD1 (6 bases). V gave up 4 bases and J gave up 0 bases, with 14 bases separating them. This CDR3 comprises 17 residues. Germline-derived CDR1 and CDR2 are SGDLS and YYNGEE. DNA for the CDR3: TGTGCCAGCAGCCCCAAAACGGACAGCTCCTATAATTCACCCCTCCACTTT. It codes for CASSPKTDSSYNSPLHF.

V is TRBV19 and J is TRBJ2-1; TRBD2 is a possible D gene (5 bases). Germline CDR1 is LNHDA and CDR2 is SQIVND (reference sequence). V was cut by 3 bases and J by 9 bases, with 15 bases left in between. The CDR3 extends over 14 amino acids. CDR3 protein: CASSILPQEAEQFF. The DNA of the CDR3 is TGTGCCAGTAGTATTCTCCCCCAGGAGGCTGAGCAGTTCTTC.

The chain is built from TRBV19 and TRBJ1-5; D gene ambiguous. The CDR3 runs to 13 residues. CDR1 is LNHDA, CDR2 SQIVND, per germline (reference sequence). Trimming took 7 bases from V and 4 from J, leaving 11 bases between them. This CDR3 is CASMWRSNQPQHF. DNA for the CDR3: TGTGCCAGTATGTGGCGGTCAAATCAGCCCCAGCATTTT.

This chain connects TRBV7-3 to TRBJ2-7; TRBD2 agrees at 8 bases. Trimming cost V 4 bases and J 1 base; bases outside gene matches: 3. CDR1 SGHTA and CDR2 FQGTGA come from the germline V gene. The CDR3 loop spans 14 amino acids. CDR3 residues: CASSYTGGSYEQYF. Written as DNA, the CDR3 is TGTGCCAGCAGCTACACGGGGGGGTCCTACGAGCAGTACTTC.

The chain uses TRBV29-1 and TRBJ1-2; no definite D call. Germline CDR1 reads SQVTM; CDR2 reads ANQGSEA. The CDR3 spans 13 residues. Trimming left V 3 bases short and J 4 bases short, with 12 bases between. The CDR3 loop is CSVEGQQTYGYTF. CDR3 in DNA: TGCAGCGTTGAGGGCCAACAGACCTATGGCTACACCTTC. Supplemented by reference TRBV29-1 and TRBJ1-2, the full variable domain reads SAVISQKPSRDICQRGTSLTIQCQVDSQVTMMFWYRQQPGQSLTLIATANQGSEATYESGFVIDKFPISRPNLTFSTLTVSNMSPEDSSIYLCSVEGQQTYGYTFGSGTRLTVV.